This is a list of T cell receptor beta chains from one sample in a study of radiation and T cells in renal cell carcinoma. Libraries were prepared by immunoSEQ multiplex PCR; TCRdb keeps only in-frame clonotypes and omits some of them. Of some 110,000 clones listed, 80% to 85% are singletons. The source material was blood, sampled from a patient whose treatment included radiotherapy and nephrectomy. All receptors come from a woman aged 60-75 years with renal cell carcinoma. Each CDR3 is given with its conserved first and last residue. Fields, in order: D gene, CDR3 length, J gene, V gene, clone size, CDR3 protein, CDR3 DNA. The D gene is left open where the match is weak. Rows give clone size only sometimes, using once, few, many, or a class for an expanded clone.

>.|12|TRBJ1-5|TRBV19|.
CASSIFSGIQHF
TGTGCCAGTAGTATTTTTTCGGGGATCCAGCATTTT
>.|14|TRBJ1-1|TRBV7-2|.
CASSWRGEGTEAFF
TGTGCCAGCAGCTGGAGGGGCGAAGGCACTGAAGCTTTCTTT
>TRBD1|15|TRBJ2-2|TRBV7-3|.
CASSIGTGVTGELFF
TGTGCCAGCAGCATTGGGACAGGTGTCACCGGGGAGCTGTTTTTT
>.|13|TRBJ1-6|TRBV6-1|.
CASSEFGDSPLHF
TGTGCCAGCAGTGAGTTCGGGGATTCACCCCTCCACTTT
>TRBD1|15|TRBJ1-1|TRBV6-5|.
CASMTGQLMNTEAFF
TGTGCCAGCATGACGGGACAGCTCATGAACACTGAAGCTTTCTTT
>TRBD2|15|TRBJ2-3|TRBV27|.
CASSRRGGSTDTQYF
TGTGCCAGCAGTAGGCGGGGGGGGAGCACAGATACGCAGTATTTT
>TRBD2|14|TRBJ2-3|TRBV5-6|.
CASSTTSGPDTQYF
TGTGCCAGCAGCACCACTAGCGGACCAGATACGCAGTATTTT
>.|14|TRBJ1-1|TRBV14|.
CASSQYRLNTEAFF
TGTGCCAGCAGCCAATATCGTTTGAACACTGAAGCTTTCTTT
>.|10|TRBJ1-5|TRBV6-6|.
CASSNQPQHF
TGTGCCAGCAGTAATCAGCCCCAGCATTTT
>.|15|TRBJ1-5|TRBV18|.
CASSPNTGTGQPQHF
TGTGCCAGCTCACCAAACACAGGGACCGGTCAGCCCCAGCATTTT
>.|15|TRBJ1-2|TRBV6-5|.
CASSPQGRFDYGYTF
TGTGCCAGCAGTCCACAGGGCAGGTTTGACTATGGCTACACCTTC
>.|15|TRBJ1-5|TRBV19|.
CASSIVVQANQPQHF
TGTGCCAGTAGTATAGTGGTGCAGGCCAATCAGCCCCAGCATTTT
>.|16|TRBJ1-4|TRBV7-3|few
CASSLGTWRNDEKLFF
TGTGCCAGCAGCCTCGGGACCTGGCGAAACGATGAAAAACTGTTTTTT
>TRBD1|15|TRBJ2-2|TRBV10-3|few
CAIDPGQGNTGELFF
TGTGCCATTGATCCGGGACAGGGGAACACCGGGGAGCTGTTTTTT